This TCR beta chain originates from a study of T cell responses to AZD1222 COVID-19 vaccine. Turning to the study itself: Doses given second, at about 4 or about 12 weeks, were pooled.

Here immunoSEQ multiplex PCR was the method, and the copy in TCRdb shows in-frame clones only, minus some. The data show roughly 120,000 clones, approximately 83% seen once. Whole-study findings and limits: A reported finding is that nearly half of spike-specific TCRs target unmutated variant regions. Among those given AZD1222, only six were seropositive at baseline. Clonal diversity was possibly underestimated, and the donors were mostly white British, with more females.

CDR1 is MDHEN, CDR2 SYDVKM, per germline. V gave up 2 bases and J gave up 1 base; unmatched junction bases: 0. This CDR3 is built from 14 residues. Worth noting for this clone: Its target is unknown.

The genes are TRBV28 and TRBJ2-5; 8 bases map to TRBD2. This receptor was obtained from an adult in good health. Here the sequenced sample was peripheral blood, taken on day 0 of AZD1222 vaccination. In DNA form, the CDR3 reads TGTGCCAGCAGTTTAAGCGGGGGCCAAGAGACCCAGTACTTC. Translation: CASSLSGGQETQYF.